The rows below give T cell receptor beta chains drawn from one sample of a study of OX40 agonist ivuxolimab in advanced cancers. Sequencing used immunoSEQ multiplex PCR; TCRdb keeps in-frame clones, though not all of them. The data show tens of thousands of clones, roughly four fifths seen once. The specimen was CD4+ or CD8+ T cells sorted from blood, collected in a trial of the OX40 agonist ivuxolimab. These receptors were taken from an adult with an advanced solid tumor such as melanoma, head and neck, liver or kidney cancer. The CDR3 runs from the conserved cysteine through the conserved F or W. The D gene is left open where the match is weak.

J gene,D gene,V gene,CDR3 protein
TRBJ1-2,.,TRBV5-4,CASSPEGGPNRYGYTF
TRBJ1-1,.,TRBV18,CASSRDQTEAFF
TRBJ2-3,.,TRBV29-1,CSVESPGGVGDTQYF
TRBJ2-2,.,TRBV11-3,CASSLGGTGELFF
TRBJ1-6,.,TRBV30,CAWSVVGTLRNSPLHF
TRBJ2-7,.,TRBV4-2,CASSQVWQGGPYEQYF
TRBJ1-2,.,TRBV9,CASSTTGAGGAYGYTF
TRBJ2-7,.,TRBV15,CTTSRGDEGSEQYF
TRBJ2-1,TRBD1,TRBV10-3,CAISDPGQGMGNEQFF
TRBJ2-7,TRBD1,TRBV11-1,CASSRRGLSYEQYF
TRBJ2-1,TRBD1,TRBV6-1,CASSEIWGQGAWNEQFF
TRBJ1-2,.,TRBV7-2,CASSPGQGRYGYTF
TRBJ2-4,.,TRBV30,CAWSVRLGAIKNIQYF
TRBJ1-1,.,TRBV19,CASSLPRGTGEAFF
TRBJ1-5,.,TRBV30,CAWSVGEVGYSNQPQHF
TRBJ1-4,.,TRBV30,CASKRGPTSEKLFF
TRBJ1-6,TRBD1,TRBV7-2,CASSLVQGAGSPLHF
TRBJ1-6,.,TRBV4-3,CASSQGQHSPLHF
TRBJ1-5,.,TRBV10-3,CAISQRGSNQPQHF
TRBJ1-1,.,TRBV18,CASSPPGRGNTEAFF
TRBJ2-5,.,TRBV7-3,CASSRGGGETQYF
TRBJ1-6,TRBD1,TRBV6-1,CASSKTGELAPLHF
TRBJ2-1,TRBD2,TRBV4-2,CASSLDPLRGGYNEQFF
TRBJ2-7,TRBD1,TRBV18,CASSPGQGSNEQYF
TRBJ1-1,.,TRBV5-4,CASSLVTMGTEAFF
TRBJ2-7,.,TRBV2,CASSAGTPLWEQYF
TRBJ1-5,.,TRBV6-1,CASSERGVSQPQHF
TRBJ1-5,.,TRBV6-1,CASSNQGGGGQPQHF
TRBJ2-5,TRBD1,TRBV2,CASSGGTGGPQTQYF
TRBJ2-3,.,TRBV19,CASSMSQGADTQYF
TRBJ2-1,.,TRBV29-1,CSVEGGRRFLYNEQFF
TRBJ1-2,TRBD1,TRBV13,CASSLQGDGYTF
TRBJ1-3,TRBD1,TRBV4-2,CASSQEGSGDRAGNTIYF
TRBJ1-6,.,TRBV7-2,CASSLFQGRDSPLHF
TRBJ1-6,.,TRBV11-2,CASGGEALHF
TRBJ2-3,TRBD1,TRBV28,CASSNRQGSSTDTQYF
TRBJ2-7,.,TRBV19,CASSIGTSWTYEQYF
TRBJ2-5,.,TRBV5-1,CASSLGPGETQYF
TRBJ2-5,TRBD1,TRBV5-1,CASSSTGTGQETQYF
TRBJ2-5,.,TRBV5-6,CASSLRRVTETQYF
TRBJ1-1,.,TRBV21-1,CASSKEWVDTNTEAFF